The rows below give T cell receptor beta chains drawn from one sample of a study of blood T cell repertoires in COVID-19. Here immunoSEQ multiplex PCR was the method, and the copy in TCRdb shows in-frame clones only, minus some. Of around 140,000 clones listed, 80% are singletons. The sample was peripheral blood. These receptors came from an older man who had recovered from COVID-19. CDR3s include the opening cysteine and the closing phenylalanine or tryptophan. The D gene is left open where the match is weak.

d_gene: .; j_gene: TRBJ2-6; v_gene: TRBV19; CDR3aa: CASRRQVFGANVLTF
d_gene: TRBD1; j_gene: TRBJ1-3; v_gene: TRBV9; CDR3aa: CASSIRDRGSGNTIYF
d_gene: TRBD1; j_gene: TRBJ2-7; v_gene: TRBV6-5; CDR3aa: CASSYPGQAGDKQYF
d_gene: .; j_gene: TRBJ2-2; v_gene: TRBV9; CDR3aa: CASSVVDSYTGELFF
d_gene: .; j_gene: TRBJ1-2; v_gene: TRBV24-1; CDR3aa: CATSDGGVNYGYTF
d_gene: .; j_gene: TRBJ2-5; v_gene: TRBV6-5; CDR3aa: CASSAQGGQETQYF
d_gene: .; j_gene: TRBJ2-2; v_gene: TRBV18; CDR3aa: CASARVVPNTGELFF
d_gene: .; j_gene: TRBJ2-7; v_gene: TRBV6-2/TRBV6-3; CDR3aa: CASSLTSYEQYF
d_gene: .; j_gene: TRBJ2-5; v_gene: TRBV7-9; CDR3aa: CASSYDFAGVGETQYF
d_gene: TRBD1; j_gene: TRBJ1-4; v_gene: TRBV5-5; CDR3aa: CASSWTGGDEKLFF
d_gene: .; j_gene: TRBJ2-1; v_gene: TRBV5-1; CDR3aa: CASSLGGDEQFF
d_gene: .; j_gene: TRBJ1-6; v_gene: TRBV23-1; CDR3aa: CASSQSTEGSCRYNSPLHF
d_gene: TRBD2; j_gene: TRBJ2-1; v_gene: TRBV20-1; CDR3aa: CSASVARESQQFF
d_gene: .; j_gene: TRBJ2-1; v_gene: TRBV27; CDR3aa: CASSSLSEQFF
d_gene: .; j_gene: TRBJ1-1; v_gene: TRBV3-1/TRBV3-2; CDR3aa: CASSQIGGNTEAFF
d_gene: .; j_gene: TRBJ1-2; v_gene: TRBV2; CDR3aa: CASSQDVVGRAYGYTF
d_gene: .; j_gene: TRBJ2-1; v_gene: TRBV10-3; CDR3aa: CAISETREAYNEQFF
d_gene: TRBD1; j_gene: TRBJ1-6; v_gene: TRBV7-9; CDR3aa: CASRRQGTGYNSPLHF
d_gene: .; j_gene: TRBJ2-3; v_gene: TRBV28; CDR3aa: CASSRGDTQYF
d_gene: TRBD2; j_gene: TRBJ2-3; v_gene: TRBV3-1/TRBV3-2; CDR3aa: CASTGGRSNIASTDTQYF
d_gene: .; j_gene: TRBJ2-1; v_gene: TRBV4-1; CDR3aa: CASSQSYNEQFF
d_gene: .; j_gene: TRBJ1-4; v_gene: TRBV2; CDR3aa: CASSETGGEKLFF
d_gene: .; j_gene: TRBJ1-1; v_gene: TRBV20-1; CDR3aa: CSASKQAGAEAFF
d_gene: TRBD1; j_gene: TRBJ1-2; v_gene: TRBV19; CDR3aa: CASSPGQGYGYTF
d_gene: TRBD2; j_gene: TRBJ2-1; v_gene: TRBV7-8; CDR3aa: CASSRRTGGRRDDEQFF
d_gene: TRBD1; j_gene: TRBJ2-5; v_gene: TRBV7-3; CDR3aa: CASSLTTPGDRVHF
d_gene: .; j_gene: TRBJ1-1; v_gene: TRBV4-1; CDR3aa: CASSQAPQGATEAFF
d_gene: .; j_gene: TRBJ2-1; v_gene: TRBV5-1; CDR3aa: CASSPDSPDEQFF
d_gene: .; j_gene: TRBJ1-2; v_gene: TRBV12-3/TRBV12-4; CDR3aa: CASSYSNYGYTF
d_gene: .; j_gene: TRBJ2-5; v_gene: TRBV9; CDR3aa: CASSVVARGGETQYF
d_gene: TRBD2; j_gene: TRBJ2-1; v_gene: TRBV27; CDR3aa: CASSLIAGVGNEQFF
d_gene: .; j_gene: TRBJ2-3; v_gene: TRBV14; CDR3aa: CASSQLGFGDTADTQYF
d_gene: .; j_gene: TRBJ2-5; v_gene: TRBV9; CDR3aa: CASSVDSGKTQYF
d_gene: .; j_gene: TRBJ2-1; v_gene: TRBV5-1; CDR3aa: CASSLAILQGKNNEQFF
d_gene: .; j_gene: TRBJ2-7; v_gene: TRBV9; CDR3aa: CASSPRGYVDRPYEQYF
d_gene: .; j_gene: TRBJ2-3; v_gene: TRBV19; CDR3aa: CASSATDTQYF
d_gene: .; j_gene: TRBJ2-1; v_gene: TRBV19; CDR3aa: CASSWRGRDEQFF
d_gene: TRBD1; j_gene: TRBJ1-4; v_gene: TRBV2; CDR3aa: CASSSDRGSNEKLFF
d_gene: .; j_gene: TRBJ2-1; v_gene: TRBV6-5; CDR3aa: CASSRGGPWYEQFF
d_gene: TRBD2; j_gene: TRBJ2-4; v_gene: TRBV6-5; CDR3aa: CASSRGGVENIQYF
d_gene: .; j_gene: TRBJ1-2; v_gene: TRBV30; CDR3aa: CAWSWGGGYTF
d_gene: TRBD2; j_gene: TRBJ2-1; v_gene: TRBV6-2/TRBV6-3; CDR3aa: CASSYSGRGTYNEQFF
d_gene: .; j_gene: TRBJ2-7; v_gene: TRBV5-1; CDR3aa: CASSLVAGTYEQYF
d_gene: .; j_gene: TRBJ1-6; v_gene: TRBV4-3; CDR3aa: CASSLGHDNSPLHF
d_gene: .; j_gene: TRBJ1-1; v_gene: TRBV12-3/TRBV12-4; CDR3aa: CASSLVGVPEAFF
d_gene: .; j_gene: TRBJ2-7; v_gene: TRBV27; CDR3aa: CASSYRVDEQYF
d_gene: .; j_gene: TRBJ2-3; v_gene: TRBV5-1; CDR3aa: CASSFNLGTDTQYF
d_gene: .; j_gene: TRBJ2-5; v_gene: TRBV6-2/TRBV6-3; CDR3aa: CASSPGEETQYF
d_gene: .; j_gene: TRBJ2-7; v_gene: TRBV5-1; CDR3aa: CASSPGLSSYEQYF
d_gene: TRBD1; j_gene: TRBJ1-1; v_gene: TRBV19; CDR3aa: CASSRSPGQGIAFF
d_gene: .; j_gene: TRBJ1-6; v_gene: TRBV10-2; CDR3aa: CASRARSSYNSPLHF
d_gene: .; j_gene: TRBJ2-5; v_gene: TRBV12-3/TRBV12-4; CDR3aa: CASSLTGETQYF
d_gene: TRBD1; j_gene: TRBJ2-2; v_gene: TRBV7-2; CDR3aa: CASSFGLTGTGELFF
d_gene: TRBD2; j_gene: TRBJ2-3; v_gene: TRBV10-2; CDR3aa: CASSDWGRASRIATDTQYF
d_gene: .; j_gene: TRBJ2-7; v_gene: TRBV27; CDR3aa: CASSGGRGGEQYF